Below are 12 T cell receptor beta chains sequenced from a single sample in a study of T and B cells in COVID-19 patients. TRB rearrangements were amplified by multiplex PCR with BIOMED2 TRB-A/B primers. TCRdb used MiXCR to reprocess the multiplex PCR reads, holding one entry per CDR3 protein. This repertoire shows tens of thousands of distinct CDR3 sequences, about 31% found once; its top ten account for roughly 2.1%. Each TRB amplification used roughly 250-550 ng of genomic DNA from blood. Sequenced sample: blood. The origin of the receptors is a human donor who had recovered from COVID-19.

This clonotype was found many times. V is TRBV6-5 and J is TRBJ2-2, with 8 bases that match TRBD2. Looked up from germline, CDR1 is MNHEY and CDR2 is SVGAGI. This CDR3 has 15 amino acids. V was clipped by 6 bases and J by 5 bases; unmatched bases: 8. This CDR3 reads CASSAGRLATGELFF. DNA for the CDR3: TGTGCCAGCAGCGCCGGTAGACTAGCGACCGGGGAGCTGTTTTTT.

A few counts support this clonotype. The chain recombines TRBV12-3 or TRBV12-4 with TRBJ2-1; 7 bases map to TRBD1. There are 13 residues in the CDR3. V lost 5 bases, J lost 6 bases, and 4 bases stayed unmatched. Written as DNA, the CDR3 is TGTGCCAGCAGTGAGTACAGGGGCAATGAGCAGTTCTTC. Translating it yields CASSEYRGNEQFF.

The chain is built from TRBV6-5 and TRBJ2-4, with TRBD2 matching 12 bases. CDR3 length: 18 residues. V shed 4 bases and J 0 bases; nucleotides not matched to a gene: 7. The germline gives CDR1 MNHEY, CDR2 SVGAGI. The CDR3 reads CASSFTSGGTLAKNIQYF. CDR3 nucleotide sequence: TGTGCCAGCAGTTTCACTAGCGGGGGGACGCTAGCCAAAAACATTCAGTACTTC.

The table lists this clonotype with a few counts. This chain uses TRBV14 with TRBJ2-5; 8 bases match TRBD1. Unmatched junction bases numbered 6, after V lost 5 bases and J lost 4 bases. Germline CDR1 reads SGHDN; CDR2 reads FVKESK. The CDR3 length is 14 residues. The CDR3, as DNA: TGTGCCAGCAGCAAGGGACAGGTGGGAGAGACCCAGTACTTC. This gives the protein CASSKGQVGETQYF.

This clonotype is medium-sized (0.01 to 0.1%). V and J are TRBV18 and TRBJ2-5; maybe TRBD2 (5 bases). This CDR3 spans 15 amino acids. Germline V gives CDR1 KGHSH, CDR2 LQKENI. The V end was cut by 0 bases, the J end by 4 bases, with 12 bases between. In nucleotides, the CDR3 is TGTGCCAGCTCACCACCTACAAGCGGAAGAGAGACCCAGTACTTC. Translated, it gives CASSPPTSGRETQYF.

The chain carries TRBV10-3 and TRBJ1-6; possible D gene TRBD1, 5 bases. CDR3 length: 16 amino acids. V lost 0 bases and J lost 10, with 16 bases in between. From germline, CDR1 is ENHRY and CDR2 SYGVKD. CDR3 region: CAISESGGSGGSPLHF. For the CDR3, the DNA is TGTGCCATCAGTGAGTCGGGGGGGTCCGGCGGGTCACCCCTCCACTTT.

The table lists this clonotype with a count of one. This chain connects TRBV27 to TRBJ2-2; D might be TRBD2 (7 bases). The CDR3 is 19 residues long. The V end was cut by 5 bases, the J end by 4 bases, with 26 bases between. Per the germline V gene, CDR1 is MNHEY and CDR2 is SMNVEV (reference sequence). The CDR3, as DNA: TGTGCCAGCAGTCCCCAATGGGGGGGGGCCGGGGCTCGCACCGGGGAGCTGTTTTTT. Translation gives CASSPQWGGAGARTGELFF.

This clonotype is medium-sized within its sample. The V and J genes are TRBV29-1 and TRBJ2-5, with TRBD2 identical over 9 bases. The CDR3 is 11 residues long. Germline loops: CDR1 SQVTM, CDR2 ANQGSEA. CDR3 DNA: TGCGGCGGGGGGGTAGGAGAGACCCAGTACTTC. Protein product: CGGGVGETQYF.

This clonotype is labeled medium-sized. The CDR3 sequence is CASSIGFTTNEKLFF. CDR3 in DNA: TGTGCCAGTAGTATTGGGTTTACGACTAATGAAAAACTGTTTTTT. The chain couples TRBV19 to TRBJ1-4; D remains ambiguous. This CDR3 region has 15 residues. Trimming cost V 3 bases and J 2 bases, with 10 bases left between them. The germline V gene has CDR1 LNHDA and CDR2 SQIVND (reference sequence).

In this sample, this clonotype turned up a few times. The gene calls are TRBV10-3 and TRBJ1-2; D call uncertain. V was pared by 3 bases and J by 4 bases, with 12 bases between. The V gene's germline CDR1 is ENHRY and CDR2 SYGVKD. This CDR3 is built from 14 residues. CDR3 residues: CAISDPKGSYGYTF. CDR3 bases: TGTGCCATCAGTGACCCTAAAGGAAGCTATGGCTACACCTTC.

Relative to its sample, this clonotype is medium-sized. The chain joins TRBV29-1 to TRBJ2-1, with TRBD1 matching over 8 bases. The germline gives CDR1 SQVTM, CDR2 ANQGSEA. Trimming at V came to 6 bases and at J to 0 bases, leaving 4 bases not matched to a gene. CDR3 size: 14 residues. The CDR3 nucleotides are TGCAGCGTGGACAGGGTTAGCTCCTACAATGAGCAGTTCTTC. Its translation is CSVDRVSSYNEQFF.

This clonotype was seen many times. The V gene is TRBV15, the J gene TRBJ2-5, with TRBD2 matching 8 bases. V shed 4 bases, J shed 2 bases, and the junction held 6 bases outside the gene matches. The CDR3 totals 15 residues. Germline values: CDR1 LNHNV, CDR2 YYDKDF (reference sequence). In DNA form, the CDR3 reads TGTGCCACCAGCAAACTAGCGGAGAGACAAGAGACCCAGTACTTC. Its translation is CATSKLAERQETQYF.